This TCR beta chain was sequenced during a study of TIL therapy for anti-PD-1-resistant metastatic lung cancer (dated by TCRdb to the early 2020s). The study in broad terms: Enrolled patients had a median age of about 50 years (range roughly 38-75) and a median tumor PD-L1 proportion score of approximately 6.6%. Most of the cohort had lung adenocarcinoma, including a few EGFR-mutant tumors and two ALK-rearranged tumors, and half of the patients were either current or former smokers. T cell receptor beta sequencing of tumor and peripheral blood served to follow clonotypes across the tumor, the expanded TIL product, and serial blood samples. A median non-synonymous tumor mutation burden of over 1.2 mutations per megabase was determined across the cohort by whole-exome sequencing.

A word on this clone: There is no known antigen for this receptor. The input lacks base qualities; no much larger clone sits a single base away.

V is pruned by 9 bases and J by 4 bases, leaving 10 bases of the junction without a gene match. From a lookup of the germline V gene, CDR1 and CDR2 are ENHRY and SYGVKD. The CDR3 numbers 16 residues from cysteine through phenylalanine. Only CDR3 DNA remains: 48 bases, in frame from the first base. The label giving this sample's time point can be read as: pre-treatment sample, taken before nivolumab and TIL therapy. Excised metastases, mostly pleural nodules or supraclavicular lymph nodes, were used as baseline tumor samples and were taken from the same resection from which TIL were grown. Before any PD-1/PD-L1 blockade was given, tumors were harvested, nivolumab was then administered, and patients who progressed went on to receive lymphodepletion, an infusion of expanded TIL, and IL-2. Adults with stage 4 NSCLC were enrolled from October 2017 to January 2020 in a dual-center phase I trial. Samples were obtained from a single-arm, open-label phase I trial in which tumor-infiltrating lymphocyte therapy with nivolumab was evaluated in advanced non-small cell lung cancer. For each resected tumor, portions were snap-frozen in liquid nitrogen and kept at -80 degrees C. Tumor regions of interest were selected on H&E sections using laser-capture macrodissection, ground into around 15 mg aliquots, and extracted using Qiagen Allprep kits.

TCR beta CDR3 regions were amplified from genomic DNA by bias-controlled multiplex PCR with the immunoSEQ v3 hsTCRB kit. The TCR libraries were sequenced on an Illumina NextSeq 500 to about 2 million read pairs for survey level or about 5-6.5 million read pairs for deep level. For the original study's pipeline: The immunoSEQ Analyzer software assigned V, D and J genes, filtered out non-productive sequences, and reported clonality. Repertoires were compared using productive Simpson clonality and Morisita overlap index of productive TRB rearrangements between infused TIL and blood. The table was pulled from immuneACCESS by TCRdb, which kept in-frame rearrangements only. Such tables lose some clones; where checked, under half of the loss comes from unresolved V genes, and the rest has no known cause. V, J and clone size were drawn from that table, and D and trimming were deduced from the DNA. For this sample there are about 13,000 clones; roughly two thirds appear just once. The ten most abundant clones make up approximately 9% of the sample.

General study outcomes and caveats: TIL culture showed high clonal turnover, with many enriched product clones undetected in the baseline tumor, suggesting clonal contraction rather than faithful expansion. The cohort was highly selected, including more treatment-naive, never-smoker and oncogene-addicted patients than is typical, which limits generalizability. Compared with baseline intratumoral T cells, expanded TIL cultures were more clonal and less diverse (median clonality 6% vs 31%, p < 0.0001). The study protocol defined all tumor marker inferences as exploratory.

The receptor comes from a woman between 25 and 80 years old with non-small cell lung cancer. Recombination linked TRBV10-3 to TRBJ2-1; TRBD2 fits 12 bases in the junction. The sequencing used tumor tissue, collected at baseline. CDR3 sequence: CAIAPSSGGEYNEQFF. Read as DNA, the sequence is TGTGCCATAGCCCCTTCTAGCGGGGGGGAATACAATGAGCAGTTCTTC.